This entry describes one T cell receptor beta chain. The antigen remains unidentified. This specimen belongs to a study of cytomegalovirus exposure and HLA in healthy donors. Study summary: Inside one of the first data releases sat 85 million or so unique TCRs taken from HLA-typed donors.

Germline CDR1 is GTSNPN and CDR2 is SVGIG (reference sequence). Trimming took 3 bases from V and 5 from J, leaving 10 bases between them. The CDR3 has 12 residues. Primers included in the PCR were 60 Vbeta and 13 Jbeta primers. Sequencing was performed with immunoSEQ multiplex PCR; in TCRdb, only in-frame clones are kept and a portion is missing. The sample carries some 78,000 clones, around 70% recorded once. Notes on the study in general: A few V segments could not be told apart, such as TRBV6-2 and TRBV6-3, and were left out.

The chain employs TRBV30 and TRBJ2-5; possible D gene TRBD2, 6 bases. The source of this sequence is a middle-aged woman in good health and CMV-seropositive. Material: PBMCs. The CDR3 nucleotides are TGTGCCTGGAGCCTAGGAGGGGAGACCCAGTACTTC. It is translated as CAWSLGGETQYF.